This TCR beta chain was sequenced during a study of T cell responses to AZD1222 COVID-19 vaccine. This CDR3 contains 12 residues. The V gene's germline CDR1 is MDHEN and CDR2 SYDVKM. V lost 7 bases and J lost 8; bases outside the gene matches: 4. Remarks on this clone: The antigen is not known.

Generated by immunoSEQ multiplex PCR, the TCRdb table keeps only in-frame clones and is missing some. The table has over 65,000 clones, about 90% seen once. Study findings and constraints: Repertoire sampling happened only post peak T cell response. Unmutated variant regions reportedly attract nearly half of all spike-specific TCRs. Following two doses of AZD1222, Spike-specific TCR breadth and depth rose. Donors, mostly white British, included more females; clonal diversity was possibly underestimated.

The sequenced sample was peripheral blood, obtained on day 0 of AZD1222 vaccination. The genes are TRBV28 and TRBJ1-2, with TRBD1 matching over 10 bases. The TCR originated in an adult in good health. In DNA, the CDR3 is TGTGCCAGCACTGGGACAGGGGTAGGCTACACCTTC. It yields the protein CASTGTGVGYTF.